Given below is one TCR beta chain in context. This receptor's antigen is unknown. No much larger clonotype is one base removed from it; base qualities were not supplied. The data were obtained in a study of shared clonotypes between healthy human individuals (dated by TCRdb to 2018 to 2021). Study-level background: The cohort included three men and a couple of women between 18 and 49 years of age. For each donor, three plates each were used for CD4 naive and CD4 memory, two plates were used for CD8 naive, and one plate was used for CD8 memory. To estimate repertoire size and how much clonotype sharing occurs between individuals, the study deeply sequenced the blood TCR repertoires of 5 or 6 healthy adults. Different laboratories and diverse techniques were used to prepare libraries and sequence TCR repertoires, to increase sequencing depth and limit assay-specific biases. Per donor, leukapheresis produced somewhere between about 0.94 and 9.5 billion PBMCs.

TCR CDR3 regions were amplified from genomic DNA by multiplex PCR using the deep immunoSEQ assay. Extracted genomic DNA from each cell subset was distributed evenly across all wells of several immunoSEQ 96-well plates, and each plate was treated as a replicate. For sorted subsets, approximately 210 ng genomic DNA, equal to some 28,000 T cell genomes, was loaded into each replicate PCR. Purified libraries were quantified with a Qubit 3.0 fluorometer, sized on a Bioanalyzer 2100, and re-quantified with the KAPA Library Quantification kit. A separate single-read 150-cycle Illumina NextSeq 550 flow cell was used to sequence each immunoSEQ 96-well plate. On the study's bioinformatics: Because the immunoSEQ output held only junctional sequences and lacked quality scores, the filtering could not match the filtering applied to full-length reads. Sequences were annotated with PyIR, a Python wrapper for IgBLAST v1.9, using IMGT germline references to assign V/J genes and CDR3. Reads with weak V/J assignments (E-value above 1e-6), missing CDR3, stop codons, out-of-frame junctions, or ambiguous translated residues were removed. V3J clonotypes were defined by identical inferred V gene, J gene, and CDR3 amino acid sequence. Percentage overlap between repertoires was calculated by dividing the number of shared unique clonotypes by the size of the smaller repertoire. Repertoire richness was assessed with RTK rarefaction, the Chao1 estimator, and Recon v2.1 estimates of unobserved clonotypes. OLGA was used to compute generation probabilities for all TCRbeta clonotypes that the gDNA method yielded from four donors. TCRdb limited this immuneACCESS table to in-frame rearrangements with V and J called. A share of clones is missing; checked studies link under half to unresolved V genes, and the rest is unexplained. V, J and clone size are those of that table, while D and trimming were read from the DNA. Recorded for this sample are about 550,000 clones; 95% to 96% of them occurred a single time. In total, the top ten clones hold over 0.09% of the sample.

Findings and caveats that apply to the study as a whole: When four donors were compared, the shared fraction of clonotypes was around 5.1% for naive CD4, approximately 3.3% for naive CD8, 2% to 2.5% for memory CD4, and 0.4% for memory CD8. Sampling was restricted to blood, and TCR repertoires in tissue are likely to differ from TCR repertoires in blood. Incomplete sequencing was indicated by rarefaction of sorted-subset datasets, despite the large sequencing depth. Pairwise subsampling indicated that sequencing depth was expected to affect the degree of clonotype sharing among donors. Because the study included a small number of donors, the genetic and exposure-history diversity represented was limited. Naive subsets generally had larger estimated clonotype richness than memory subsets did. Compared with non-shared clonotypes, the clonotypes found in all four sorted-subset donors had higher generation probabilities.

CD8 naive samples consisted of CD45RO-negative cells that were positively selected for CCR7, yielding a CD45RA+CCR7+ population without TemRA cells. The donors were healthy, HIV-negative adults who had no recently reported acute infections or vaccinations. Every donor was a Caucasian adult living in Nashville, Tennessee, USA. Blood was obtained by leukapheresis, after which PBMCs were separated by Ficoll-Histopaque density gradient centrifugation and cryopreserved in liquid nitrogen vapor phase. Analytical flow cytometry was used to check the purity and quantity of each magnetically sorted T cell population. From each sorted fraction, genomic DNA was isolated and quantified by UV absorbance on a Nanodrop 2000c. Trimmed from V: 3 bases; trimmed from J: 4 bases; junction bases lacking a gene match: 10. For CDR1 and CDR2, the germline V gene lists ENHRY and SYGVKD. The CDR3 covers 16 residues, taking in both the cysteine and the phenylalanine. Only the CDR3 DNA is retained, 48 bases long and in frame from the first base.

Recombination linked TRBV10-3 to TRBJ2-7, with 9 central nucleotides matching TRBD1. The specimen was naive CD8+ T cells sorted from blood. The cell subset or site label on this specimen signifies: CD45RA+CCR7+. The TCR was taken from a young woman in good health. The CDR3 protein is CAISENEDRGHYEQYF. The DNA reads as follows: TGTGCCATCAGTGAAAACGAGGACAGGGGACATTACGAGCAGTACTTC.